This T cell receptor beta chain appears in the sequencing data of a study of blood T cell repertoires in COVID-19. Study context: Samples of COVID-19 (acute and convalescent) were obtained from the United States, Italy and Spain.

Authors' processing steps: Cell counts per sample came from amplifying reference gene primers. Here immunoSEQ multiplex PCR was the method, and the copy in TCRdb shows in-frame clones only, minus some. V, J and clone size are those of that table, while D and trimming were read from the DNA. Of about 300,000 clones in the sample, 90% to 95% are singletons; the top ten hold roughly 2.3%. Germline V gives CDR1 SEHNR, CDR2 FQNEAQ (reference sequence). Trimming took off 4 bases at V and 3 bases at J, with 10 bases between the two ends. The CDR3 covers 13 residues. Seattle patients were enrolled while actively infected and followed longitudinally.

This TCR was recovered from a woman aged 30 to 39 with COVID-19, enrolled during active disease. This chain uses TRBV7-9 with TRBJ2-7; D perhaps matches TRBD2 (5 bases). What was sequenced was peripheral blood. The CDR3 DNA reads as TGTGCCAGCAGCTCCTACAGCGGCTACGAGCAGTACTTC. The encoded protein is CASSSYSGYEQYF.